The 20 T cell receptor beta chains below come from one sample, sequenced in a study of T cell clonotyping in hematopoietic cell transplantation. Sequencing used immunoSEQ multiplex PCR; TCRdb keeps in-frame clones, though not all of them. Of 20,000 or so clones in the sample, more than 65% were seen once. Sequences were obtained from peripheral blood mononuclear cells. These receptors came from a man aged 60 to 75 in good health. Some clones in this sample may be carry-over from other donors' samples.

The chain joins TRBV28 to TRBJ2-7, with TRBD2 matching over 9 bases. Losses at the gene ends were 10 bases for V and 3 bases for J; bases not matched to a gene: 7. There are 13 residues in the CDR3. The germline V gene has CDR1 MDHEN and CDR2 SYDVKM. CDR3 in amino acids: CATSSGRYYEQYF. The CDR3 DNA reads TGTGCCACCTCGAGCGGGAGGTACTACGAGCAGTACTTC.

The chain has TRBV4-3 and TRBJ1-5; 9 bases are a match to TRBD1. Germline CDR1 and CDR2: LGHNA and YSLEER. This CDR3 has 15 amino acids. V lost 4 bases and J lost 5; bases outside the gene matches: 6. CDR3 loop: CASSPGQGRDQPQHF. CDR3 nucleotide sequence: TGCGCCAGCAGCCCTGGACAGGGGAGGGATCAGCCCCAGCATTTT.

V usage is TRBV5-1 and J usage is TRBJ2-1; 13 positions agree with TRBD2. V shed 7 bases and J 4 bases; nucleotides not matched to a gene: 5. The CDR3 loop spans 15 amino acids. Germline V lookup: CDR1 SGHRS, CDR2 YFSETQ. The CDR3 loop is CASSQTSGGYNEQFF. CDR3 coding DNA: TGCGCCAGCTCGCAGACTAGCGGGGGGTACAATGAGCAGTTCTTC. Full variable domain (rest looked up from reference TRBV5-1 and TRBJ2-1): KAGVTQTPRYLIKTRGQQVTLSCSPISGHRSVSWYQQTPGQGLQFLFEYFSETQRNKGNFPGRFSGRQFSNSRSEMNVSTLELGDSALYLCASSQTSGGYNEQFFGPGTRLTVL.

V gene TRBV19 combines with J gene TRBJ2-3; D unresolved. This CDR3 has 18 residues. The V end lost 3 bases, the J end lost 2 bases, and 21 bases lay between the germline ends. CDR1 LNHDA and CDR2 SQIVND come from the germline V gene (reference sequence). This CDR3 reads CASSIRLSTADDTDTQYF. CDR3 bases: TGTGCCAGTAGTATTAGGTTGTCCACCGCCGATGACACAGATACGCAGTATTTT.

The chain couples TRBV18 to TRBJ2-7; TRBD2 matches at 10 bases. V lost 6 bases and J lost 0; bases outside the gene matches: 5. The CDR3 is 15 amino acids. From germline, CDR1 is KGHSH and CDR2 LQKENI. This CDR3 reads CASSSGTSVSYEQYF. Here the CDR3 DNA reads TGTGCCAGCTCGTCCGGGACTAGCGTCTCCTACGAGCAGTACTTC.

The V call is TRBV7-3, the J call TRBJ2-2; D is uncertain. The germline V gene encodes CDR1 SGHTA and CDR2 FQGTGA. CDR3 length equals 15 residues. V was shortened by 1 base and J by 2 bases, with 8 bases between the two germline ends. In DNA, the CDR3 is TGTGCCAGCAGCTTAAACGCCGGAAACACCGGGGAGCTGTTTTTT. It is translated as CASSLNAGNTGELFF.

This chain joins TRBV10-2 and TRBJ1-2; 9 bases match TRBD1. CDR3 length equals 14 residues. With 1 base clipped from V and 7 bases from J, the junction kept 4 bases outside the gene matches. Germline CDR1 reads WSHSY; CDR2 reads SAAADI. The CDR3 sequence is CASSEFRQGGGYTF. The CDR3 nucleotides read TGCGCCAGCAGTGAGTTCCGACAGGGGGGTGGCTACACCTTC.

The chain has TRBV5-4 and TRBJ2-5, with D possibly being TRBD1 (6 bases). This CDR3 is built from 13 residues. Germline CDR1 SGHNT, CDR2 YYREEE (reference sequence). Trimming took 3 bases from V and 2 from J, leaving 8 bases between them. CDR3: CASSSGQQETQYF. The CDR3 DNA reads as TGTGCCAGCAGCTCTGGACAGCAAGAGACCCAGTACTTC.

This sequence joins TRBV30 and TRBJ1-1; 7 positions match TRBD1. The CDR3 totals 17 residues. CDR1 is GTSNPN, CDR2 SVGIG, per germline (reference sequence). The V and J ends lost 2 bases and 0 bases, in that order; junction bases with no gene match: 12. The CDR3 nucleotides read TGTGCCTGGAGTCAGGGGGTAACCCGCCCAATGAACACTGAAGCTTTCTTT. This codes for CAWSQGVTRPMNTEAFF.

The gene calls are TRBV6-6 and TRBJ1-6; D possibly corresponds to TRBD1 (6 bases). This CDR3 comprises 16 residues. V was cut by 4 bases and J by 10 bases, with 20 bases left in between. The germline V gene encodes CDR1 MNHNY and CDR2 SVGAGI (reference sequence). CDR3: CASSFNVRGKGSPLHF. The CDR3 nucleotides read TGTGCCAGCAGTTTTAACGTCAGGGGAAAGGGATCACCCCTCCACTTT.

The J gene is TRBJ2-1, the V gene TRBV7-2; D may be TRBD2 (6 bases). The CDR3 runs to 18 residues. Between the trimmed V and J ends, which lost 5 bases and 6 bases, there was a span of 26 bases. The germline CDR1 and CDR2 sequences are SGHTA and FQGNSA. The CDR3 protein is CASSTSSGTAGRINEQFF. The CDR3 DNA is TGTGCCAGCAGCACTAGCTCCGGGACGGCAGGGAGGATCAATGAGCAGTTCTTC.

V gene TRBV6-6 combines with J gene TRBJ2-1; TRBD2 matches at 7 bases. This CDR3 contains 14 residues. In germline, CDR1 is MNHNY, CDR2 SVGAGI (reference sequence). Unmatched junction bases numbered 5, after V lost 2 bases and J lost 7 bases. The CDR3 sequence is CASSYQRLANEQFF. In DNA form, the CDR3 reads TGTGCCAGCAGTTACCAGCGACTAGCTAATGAGCAGTTCTTC.

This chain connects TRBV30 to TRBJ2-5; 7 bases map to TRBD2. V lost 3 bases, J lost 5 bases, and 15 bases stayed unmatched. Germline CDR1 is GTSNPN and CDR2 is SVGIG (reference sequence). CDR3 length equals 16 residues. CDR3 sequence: CAWSVGGTYLGETQYF. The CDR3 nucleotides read TGTGCCTGGAGCGTCGGGGGGACTTACCTCGGGGAGACCCAGTACTTC.

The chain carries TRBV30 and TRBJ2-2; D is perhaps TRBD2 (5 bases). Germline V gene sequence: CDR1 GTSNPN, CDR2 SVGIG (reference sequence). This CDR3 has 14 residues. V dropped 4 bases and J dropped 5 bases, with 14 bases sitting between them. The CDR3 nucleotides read TGTGCCTGGAACTCCATTAGCGTAACCGGGGAGCTGTTTTTT. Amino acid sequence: CAWNSISVTGELFF.

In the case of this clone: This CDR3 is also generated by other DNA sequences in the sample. This chain's CDR3 is CASSLGTGAQPQHF. The CDR3 nucleotides read TGTGCCAGCTCACTAGGGACCGGGGCTCAGCCCCAGCATTTT. The J gene is TRBJ1-5, the V gene TRBV18, with D possibly matching TRBD1 (5 bases). The CDR3 contains 14 residues. V lost 4 bases and J lost 6, with 13 bases in between. The germline V gene has CDR1 KGHSH and CDR2 LQKENI.

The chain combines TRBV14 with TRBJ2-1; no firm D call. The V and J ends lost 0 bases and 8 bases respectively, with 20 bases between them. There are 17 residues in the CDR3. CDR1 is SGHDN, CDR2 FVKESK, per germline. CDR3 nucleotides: TGTGCCAGCAGCCAAGAGCTAGGTGGCAGACGAACTTATGAGCAGTTCTTC. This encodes CASSQELGGRRTYEQFF.

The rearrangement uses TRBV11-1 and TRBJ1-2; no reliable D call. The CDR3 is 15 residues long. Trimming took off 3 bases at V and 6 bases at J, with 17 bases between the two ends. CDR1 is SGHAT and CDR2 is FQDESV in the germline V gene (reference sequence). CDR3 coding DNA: TGTGCCAGCAGCTTGATCCCACAGACAACTAATGGCTACACCTTC. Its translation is CASSLIPQTTNGYTF.

The CDR3 DNA is TGTGCCAGCAGGCTCGAATTGGACAGGCGAAATCAGCCCCAGCATTTT. Its translation is CASRLELDRRNQPQHF. The chain employs TRBV6-6 and TRBJ1-5, with 7 nucleotides matching TRBD1. This CDR3 is built from 16 residues. J lost 4 bases, V lost 6 bases, and 12 bases had no gene match. CDR1 and CDR2 from the germline V gene are MNHNY and SVGAGI (reference sequence).

The CDR3 bases are TGTGCCATCAGCAGAGACTATGGCTACACCTTC. As protein: CAISRDYGYTF. The chain joins TRBV6-1 to TRBJ1-2; no firm D call. Germline assignment: CDR1 MNHNS and CDR2 SASEGT. V gave up 10 bases and J gave up 3 bases, with 9 bases separating them. The CDR3 has 11 residues.

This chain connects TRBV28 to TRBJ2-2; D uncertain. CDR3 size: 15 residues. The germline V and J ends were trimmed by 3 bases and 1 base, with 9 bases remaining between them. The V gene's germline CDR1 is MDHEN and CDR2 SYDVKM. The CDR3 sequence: CASSFIIGNTGELFF. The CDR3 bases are TGTGCCAGCAGTTTTATAATAGGGAACACCGGGGAGCTGTTTTTT.